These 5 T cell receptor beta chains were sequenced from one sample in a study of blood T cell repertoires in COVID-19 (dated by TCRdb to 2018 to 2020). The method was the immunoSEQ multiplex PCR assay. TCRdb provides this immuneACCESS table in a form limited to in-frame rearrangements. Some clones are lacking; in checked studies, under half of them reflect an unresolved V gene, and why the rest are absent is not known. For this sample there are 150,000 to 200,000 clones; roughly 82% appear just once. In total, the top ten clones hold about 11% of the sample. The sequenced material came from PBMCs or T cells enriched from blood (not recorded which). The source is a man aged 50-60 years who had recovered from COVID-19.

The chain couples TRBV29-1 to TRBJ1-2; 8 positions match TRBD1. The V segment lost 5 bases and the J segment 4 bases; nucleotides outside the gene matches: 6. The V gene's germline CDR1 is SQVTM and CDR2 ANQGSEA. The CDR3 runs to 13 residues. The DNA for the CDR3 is TGCAGCGTTTTCTCAGGGGGCGGCTATGGCTACACCTTC. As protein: CSVFSGGGYGYTF. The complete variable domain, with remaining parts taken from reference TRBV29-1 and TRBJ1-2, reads SAVISQKPSRDICQRGTSLTIQCQVDSQVTMMFWYRQQPGQSLTLIATANQGSEATYESGFVIDKFPISRPNLTFSTLTVSNMSPEDSSIYLCSVFSGGGYGYTFGSGTRLTVV.

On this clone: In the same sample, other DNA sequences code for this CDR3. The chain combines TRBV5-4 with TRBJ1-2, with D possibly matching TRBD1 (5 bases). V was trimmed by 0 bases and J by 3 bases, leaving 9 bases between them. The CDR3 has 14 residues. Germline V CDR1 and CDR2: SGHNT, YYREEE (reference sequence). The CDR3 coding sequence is TGTGCCAGCAGCTTGGGCGGGGGGGACTATGGCTACACCTTC. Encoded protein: CASSLGGGDYGYTF.

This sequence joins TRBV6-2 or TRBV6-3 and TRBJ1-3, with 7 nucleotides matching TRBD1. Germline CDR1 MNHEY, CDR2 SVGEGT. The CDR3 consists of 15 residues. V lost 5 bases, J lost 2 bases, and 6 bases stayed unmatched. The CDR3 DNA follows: TGTGCCAGCAGTGGTCCGACAGGGACTGGAAACACCATATATTTT. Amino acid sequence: CASSGPTGTGNTIYF.

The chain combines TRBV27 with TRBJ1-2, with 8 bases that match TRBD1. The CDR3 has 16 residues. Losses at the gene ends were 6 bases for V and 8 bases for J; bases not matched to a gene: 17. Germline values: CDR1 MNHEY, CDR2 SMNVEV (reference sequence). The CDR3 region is CASRTGGGQGARGYTF. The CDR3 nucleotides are TGTGCCAGCAGAACAGGGGGTGGTCAGGGGGCGCGAGGCTACACCTTC.

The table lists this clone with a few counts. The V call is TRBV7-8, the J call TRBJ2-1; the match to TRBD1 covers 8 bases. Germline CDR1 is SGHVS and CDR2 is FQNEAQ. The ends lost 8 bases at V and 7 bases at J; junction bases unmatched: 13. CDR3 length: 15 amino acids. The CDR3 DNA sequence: TGTGCCAGCTCAACCCCGGACAGGGCTGGGAATGAGCAGTTCTTC. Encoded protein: CASSTPDRAGNEQFF.